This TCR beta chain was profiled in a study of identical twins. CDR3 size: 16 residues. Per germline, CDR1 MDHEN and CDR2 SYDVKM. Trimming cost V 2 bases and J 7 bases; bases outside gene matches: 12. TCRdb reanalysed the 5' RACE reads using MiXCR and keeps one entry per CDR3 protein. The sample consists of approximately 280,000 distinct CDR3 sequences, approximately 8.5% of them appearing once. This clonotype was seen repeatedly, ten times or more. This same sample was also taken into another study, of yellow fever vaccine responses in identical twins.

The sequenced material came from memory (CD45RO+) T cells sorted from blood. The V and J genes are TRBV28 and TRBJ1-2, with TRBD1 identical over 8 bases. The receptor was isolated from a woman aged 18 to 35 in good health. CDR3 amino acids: CASSLPSPGGAAGYTF. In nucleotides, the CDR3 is TGTGCCAGCAGTTTACCCTCTCCAGGGGGCGCGGCTGGCTACACCTTC.